This is a list of T cell receptor beta chains from one sample in a study of Tregs in tolerant kidney transplant recipients. This table comes from immunoSEQ multiplex PCR, and its TCRdb copy is limited to in-frame clones, with some not included. The repertoire includes about 94,000 clones, 90% to 95% of them detected once, and 0.35% to 0.55% sits in the top ten. This material consisted of CD4+ T cells from blood, taken before the transplant. All receptors derive from a human donor who received a combined kidney and bone marrow transplant. Both conserved end residues are part of each CDR3. The D gene is left open where the match is weak. Size tells how often a clone was seen (once, few, many) or the class of an expanded clone, and some rows leave it out.

clone_size	v_call	d_call	j_call	cdr3_nt	cdr3_aa
.	TRBV28	.	TRBJ1-3	TGTGCCAGCAGTTTGAGACCCAGGGGCTCTGGAAACACCATATATTTT	CASSLRPRGSGNTIYF
.	TRBV19	TRBD2	TRBJ2-1	TGTGCCAGTAGTATAGCGGGAGGGACCTACAATGAGCAGTTCTTC	CASSIAGGTYNEQFF
.	TRBV19	.	TRBJ2-3	TGTGCCAGTAGTATGTGGGCCGTAGCGGACACAGATACGCAGTATTTT	CASSMWAVADTDTQYF
.	TRBV28	TRBD1	TRBJ1-1	TGTGCCAGCAGTATAGGGGGCGCGGGTAACACTGAAGCTTTCTTT	CASSIGGAGNTEAFF
.	TRBV27	TRBD1	TRBJ2-7	TGTGCCAGCAGTCCCTTAGCATTGGGACAGGGCCGTCGTCAGTACTTC	CASSPLALGQGRRQYF
once	TRBV6-1	.	TRBJ2-1	TGTGCCAGCGGGCTTAACTCCTACAATGAGCAGTTCTTC	CASGLNSYNEQFF
.	TRBV7-2	.	TRBJ2-7	TGTGCCAGCAGTCTTGATTTTGGTAGCGGCTACGAGCAGTACTTC	CASSLDFGSGYEQYF
.	TRBV7-9	.	TRBJ2-3	TGTGCCAGCAGCAGACCACAGGGAACACCTCGCACAGATACGCAGTATTTT	CASSRPQGTPRTDTQYF
.	TRBV12-5	.	TRBJ1-2	TGTGCTAGTGGGGGGGGTGGGACCAACTATGGCTACACCTTC	CASGGGGTNYGYTF
.	TRBV7-2	.	TRBJ2-7	TGTGCCAGCAGCCAAACTAGTTACGAGCAGTACTTC	CASSQTSYEQYF
.	TRBV14	.	TRBJ1-1	TGTGCCAGCAGCCAAGTGTTAGGCTTATCAATGGAGGGCACTGAAGCTTTCTTT	CASSQVLGLSMEGTEAFF
.	TRBV4-1	TRBD2	TRBJ2-7	TGCGCCAGCAGCCAAGCGGTAGCGGGAGACAAGCAGTACTTC	CASSQAVAGDKQYF
.	TRBV28	TRBD2	TRBJ2-3	TGTGCCAGCAGTTTAGGCGGGGGGGATTCTAGCACAGATACGCAGTATTTT	CASSLGGGDSSTDTQYF
.	TRBV6-6	TRBD1	TRBJ1-2	TGTGCCAGCAGTTTAGAGGGGGCTCACTATGGCTACACCTTC	CASSLEGAHYGYTF
.	TRBV5-4	TRBD2	TRBJ2-6	TGTGCCAGCAGCGCGAAAGGACGAGCGGGGAGCTCTGGGGCCAACGTCCTGACTTTC	CASSAKGRAGSSGANVLTF
.	TRBV9	.	TRBJ2-3	TGTGCCAGCAGCCGCGATCGTGATACGCAGTATTTT	CASSRDRDTQYF
.	TRBV6-1	.	TRBJ1-2	TGTGCCAGCAGCCAGTGGGCTGGCTACACCTTC	CASSQWAGYTF
.	TRBV15	TRBD1	TRBJ2-1	TGTGCCACCAGCGGAGACAGGGTTGGCGATGAGCAGTTCTTC	CATSGDRVGDEQFF
once	TRBV4-3	.	TRBJ1-2	TGCGCCAGCAGCCAAGCGGGGGGGAACTATGGCTACACCTTC	CASSQAGGNYGYTF
.	TRBV5-1	.	TRBJ1-6	TGCGCCAGCAGCTTGAATCCTAATAATTCACCCCTCCACTTT	CASSLNPNNSPLHF
.	TRBV15	TRBD1	TRBJ1-5	TGTGCCACCAGCAGAGCTCAAGGGACAGACCAATATAGCAATCAGCCCCAGCATTTT	CATSRAQGTDQYSNQPQHF
.	TRBV7-3	TRBD1	TRBJ1-2	TGTGCCAGCAGCCCGGGACAGGGGGCGGGTGGCTACACCTTC	CASSPGQGAGGYTF
.	TRBV6-1	.	TRBJ2-2	TGTGCCAGCCCATCAGGGTTTACCGGGGAGCTGTTTTTT	CASPSGFTGELFF
.	TRBV5-8	TRBD1	TRBJ1-1	TGTGCCAGCAGCCTTGACAGGGTGGGCACTGAAGCTTTCTTT	CASSLDRVGTEAFF
.	TRBV12-2	.	TRBJ2-3	TGTGCAAGTCGCTTAGTGGGGGGAGAGAAGACAGATACGCAGTATTTT	CASRLVGGEKTDTQYF
.	TRBV6-5	.	TRBJ2-7	TGTGCCAGCACCCCTTCCCTTAGGAGCTCCTACGAGCAGTACTTC	CASTPSLRSSYEQYF
.	TRBV19	.	TRBJ2-2	TGTGCCAGTATTTACCGGGTCTCATCTTCCACCGGGGAGCTGTTTTTT	CASIYRVSSSTGELFF
.	TRBV15	.	TRBJ1-5	TGTGCCACCAGCAGAGACCGGGGCGGGGGGTCCAATCAGCCCCAGCATTTT	CATSRDRGGGSNQPQHF
once	TRBV7-3	TRBD2	TRBJ2-2	TGTGCCAGCAGCCTTAGCGGGGGGGCCACCCCGGGGCTGTTTTTT	CASSLSGGATPGLFF
.	TRBV18	.	TRBJ2-5	TGTGCCAGCTCACGATCCAACATCCAAGAGACCCAGTACTTC	CASSRSNIQETQYF
.	TRBV23-1	TRBD1	TRBJ1-6	TGCGCCAGCAGTCGCGATCGACAGGGTTGTCGTTCACCCCTCCACTTT	CASSRDRQGCRSPLHF
.	TRBV13	.	TRBJ2-2	TGTGCCAGCAGCAAAGACTCGATGACCGGGGAGCTGTTTTTT	CASSKDSMTGELFF
.	TRBV27	TRBD1	TRBJ2-2	TGTGCCAGCAGTTCCCGGGTGGGCACAACCGGGACAGGGAACACCGGGGAGCTGTTTTTT	CASSSRVGTTGTGNTGELFF
.	TRBV15	TRBD1	TRBJ1-1	TGTGCCACCAGCAGAGGGGACAGGGACGATGAAGCTTTCTTT	CATSRGDRDDEAFF
.	TRBV29-1	.	TRBJ1-1	TGCAGCGTTGACCCTGAGGCTGAAGCTTTCTTT	CSVDPEAEAFF
.	TRBV6-5	.	TRBJ1-5	TGTGCCAGCCGGAGGGCTTATAGCAATCAGCCCCAGCATTTT	CASRRAYSNQPQHF
.	TRBV19	.	TRBJ1-4	TGTGCCAGTAGTTTACCCAGGGTCAGAAATGAAAAACTGTTTTTT	CASSLPRVRNEKLFF
.	TRBV18	.	TRBJ1-5	TGTGCCAGCTCACCAACAGGGAATCAGCCCCAGCATTTT	CASSPTGNQPQHF
.	TRBV5-1	.	TRBJ2-3	TGCGCCAGCAGCTCCCAGGGTACCACAGATACGCAGTATTTT	CASSSQGTTDTQYF